The 23 T cell receptor beta chains given below trace back to one sample, sequenced in a study of cytomegalovirus exposure and HLA in healthy donors. Researchers ran the PCR with 60 Vbeta and 13 Jbeta primers. The table came from immunoSEQ multiplex PCR; TCRdb's copy has only in-frame clones and leaves some out. The sample comprises tens of thousands of clones, roughly 67% of which are singletons, and around 5.6% rests with the top ten. Sequencing input: PBMCs. The receptors come from a boy between 10 and 17 years old in good health and CMV-seropositive.

This clone has more than one count but fewer than ten. The V call is TRBV9, the J call TRBJ1-5; 7 bases match TRBD1. With 0 bases clipped from V and 3 bases from J, the junction kept 3 bases outside the gene matches. The germline V gene encodes CDR1 SGDLS and CDR2 YYNGEE. The CDR3 is 15 amino acids. The CDR3 DNA sequence: TGTGCCAGCAGCGTAGGACAGGGAGTCAATCAGCCCCAGCATTTT. The encoded protein is CASSVGQGVNQPQHF.

This sequence joins TRBV6-5 and TRBJ2-7, with D possibly matching TRBD1 (6 bases). Trimming cost V 2 bases and J 2 bases, with 13 bases left between them. The CDR3 is 15 residues long. Germline CDR1 MNHEY, CDR2 SVGAGI. In nucleotides, the CDR3 is TGTGCCAGCAGTTACAGACAGGACCCACCCTACGAGCAGTACTTC. As protein: CASSYRQDPPYEQYF.

A single count supports this clone. The chain is built from TRBV4-3 and TRBJ2-3; 13 positions match TRBD2. The CDR3 has 15 residues. V lost 4 bases, J lost 9 bases, and 7 bases stayed unmatched. Germline CDR1 and CDR2: LGHNA and YSLEER. This CDR3 reads CASSRRTSGSETQYF. CDR3 bases: TGCGCCAGCAGCCGACGGACTAGCGGGAGCGAAACGCAGTATTTT.

This clone was counted only a few times. The V call is TRBV7-2, the J call TRBJ2-7; TRBD1 aligns across 7 bases. The V gene end was trimmed by 6 bases and the J gene end by 3 bases; junction bases not matched to a gene: 5. This CDR3 contains 13 residues. CDR1 is SGHTA, CDR2 FQGNSA, per germline. CDR3 sequence reads: CASSPRTGYEQYF. CDR3 coding DNA: TGTGCCAGCAGTCCCCGGACAGGCTACGAGCAGTACTTC.

This clone was counted between two and nine times. The J gene is TRBJ2-4, the V gene TRBV19; D is possibly TRBD2 (5 bases). The CDR3 has 17 amino acids. Per the germline V gene, CDR1 is LNHDA and CDR2 is SQIVND (reference sequence). The V gene lost 5 bases and the J gene lost 0 bases, with 17 bases spanning the gap. CDR3 sequence: CASSPFSGTIAKNIQYF. The CDR3 DNA sequence: TGTGCCAGTAGTCCGTTCAGCGGCACTATAGCCAAAAACATTCAGTACTTC.

This chain connects TRBV30 to TRBJ2-1; tentative D call: TRBD2 (6 bases). Between the trimmed V and J ends, which lost 7 bases and 5 bases, there was a span of 6 bases. The CDR3 totals 10 residues. Germline-derived CDR1 and CDR2 are GTSNPN and SVGIG (reference sequence). The CDR3 loop is CASGDNEQFF. The CDR3 DNA follows: TGTGCCTCGGGGGACAATGAGCAGTTCTTC.

A few counts support this clone. This chain uses TRBV28 with TRBJ1-5, with 12 bases lining up with TRBD1. The V and J ends lost 2 bases and 7 bases, in that order; junction bases with no gene match: 6. The CDR3 is 16 amino acids. CDR1 is MDHEN and CDR2 is SYDVKM in the germline V gene. The CDR3 sequence is CASSLVGTGGWQPQHF. CDR3 DNA sequence: TGTGCCAGCAGTTTAGTAGGGACAGGGGGCTGGCAGCCCCAGCATTTT.

The chain joins TRBV6-5 to TRBJ2-7, with a possible D match to TRBD1 (6 bases). Looked up from germline, CDR1 is MNHEY and CDR2 is SVGAGI. Trimming pared 2 bases from V and 0 bases from J, leaving 11 bases between. This CDR3 comprises 15 residues. In DNA form, the CDR3 reads TGTGCCAGCAGTTACGGTACAGGGAGCTCCTACGAGCAGTACTTC. This encodes CASSYGTGSSYEQYF.

The chain uses TRBV4-1 and TRBJ1-6, with D maybe TRBD1 (5 bases). Looked up from germline, CDR1 is MGHRA and CDR2 is YSYEKL. This CDR3 has 16 residues. V lost 4 bases and J 13 bases, leaving 23 bases between the germline ends. CDR3 nucleotides: TGCGCCAGCAGCCGGAGCCTACAGGATCGAGGAGGGCCCCTCCACTTT. Translating gives CASSRSLQDRGGPLHF.

The sample holds a few counts of this clone. The CDR3: CASSQEPAGASRETQYF. CDR3 in DNA: TGTGCCAGCAGCCAAGAGCCAGCGGGAGCCTCAAGGGAGACCCAGTACTTC. The chain links TRBV4-2 to TRBJ2-5; TRBD2 matches at 8 bases. The CDR3 sequence is 17 residues long. The V and J ends lost 0 bases and 5 bases, in that order; junction bases with no gene match: 11. CDR1 and CDR2 (germline): LGHNA, YNFKEQ.

The chain is built from TRBV18 and TRBJ2-1; the D gene is possibly TRBD1 (5 bases). In germline, CDR1 is KGHSH, CDR2 LQKENI. The CDR3 loop spans 14 amino acids. Trimming removed 2 bases from V and 0 bases from J, with 5 bases in between. The CDR3 loop reads CASSPGASYNEQFF. In DNA, the CDR3 is TGTGCCAGCTCACCAGGGGCCTCCTACAATGAGCAGTTCTTC.

This clone has only a few counts. V gene TRBV5-4 combines with J gene TRBJ1-6; a weak D match, TRBD1 (5 bases). Germline assignment: CDR1 SGHNT and CDR2 YYREEE (reference sequence). This CDR3 contains 14 residues. Trimming stripped 5 bases from V and 7 bases from J, with 13 bases between. The CDR3 loop is CASSWGGTNSPLHF. The CDR3 DNA follows: TGTGCCAGCAGTTGGGGGGGGACGAATTCACCCCTCCACTTT.

The CDR3 nucleotides read TGTGCCAGCAGCTTGGTCTTGAGCACTGAAGCTTTCTTT. Encoded protein: CASSLVLSTEAFF. The chain joins TRBV5-6 to TRBJ1-1, with D hard to call. The CDR3 runs to 13 residues. Germline CDR1 reads SGHDT; CDR2 reads YYEEEE. V lost 0 bases and J lost 4, with 7 bases in between. Looking up the rest from reference TRBV5-6 and TRBJ1-1 gives the full variable domain: DAGVTQSPTHLIKTRGQQVTLRCSPKSGHDTVSWYQQALGQGPQFIFQYYEEEERQRGNFPDRFSGHQFPNYSSELNVNALLLGDSALYLCASSLVLSTEAFFGQGTRLTVV.

The chain has TRBV29-1 and TRBJ1-4; TRBD1 aligns across 9 bases. The J segment lost 4 bases and the V segment lost 4 bases, leaving 4 bases of the junction unmatched. Germline loops: CDR1 SQVTM, CDR2 ANQGSEA. This CDR3 contains 14 residues. CDR3 in amino acids: CSVGGGQGNEKLFF. The DNA of the CDR3 is TGCAGCGTTGGGGGGGGACAGGGTAATGAAAAACTGTTTTTT.

CDR3 nucleotide sequence: TGTGCCACTGGACAGGGGGTTTTATGGCCCCAGCATTTT. Translation gives CATGQGVLWPQHF. The gene calls are TRBV19 and TRBJ1-5, with TRBD1 matching 10 bases. The CDR3 spans 13 residues. V was pared by 10 bases and J by 9 bases, with 9 bases of the junction left unmatched. Germline lookup yields CDR1 LNHDA and CDR2 SQIVND (reference sequence).

The chain carries TRBV7-9 and TRBJ2-5, with D perhaps TRBD1 (6 bases). Germline V CDR1 and CDR2: SEHNR, FQNEAQ (reference sequence). CDR3 length: 13 residues. Deletions cut 10 bases from V and 4 bases from J, with 16 bases between. CDR3 loop: CATLPGVGETQYF. CDR3 bases: TGTGCCACCCTACCAGGGGTGGGAGAGACCCAGTACTTC. Filled out from reference TRBV7-9 and TRBJ2-5, the complete variable domain reads DTGVSQNPRHKITKRGQNVTFRCDPISEHNRLYWYRQTLGQGPEFLTYFQNEAQLEKSRLLSDRFSAERPKGSFSTLEIQRTEQGDSAMYLCATLPGVGETQYFGPGTRLLVL.

This clone was seen a single time. J is TRBJ2-3 and V is TRBV5-4; 8 nucleotides line up with TRBD2. The length of the CDR3 is 16 residues. The trim removed 3 bases at V and 1 base at J, leaving 7 bases unmatched. CDR1 and CDR2 from the germline V gene are SGHNT and YYREEE (reference sequence). CDR3 amino acids: CASSSLTSGGTDTQYF. The CDR3 region has the DNA TGTGCCAGCAGCTCCCTCACTAGCGGAGGCACAGATACGCAGTATTTT.

This clone was recorded a few times. This rearrangement joins TRBV7-6 to TRBJ1-4; D might be TRBD1 (6 bases). The V and J ends lost 4 bases and 8 bases respectively, with 17 bases between them. CDR3 length: 15 amino acids. CDR1 and CDR2 from the germline V gene are SGHVS and FNYEAQ. CDR3 nucleotides: TGTGCCAGCAGCTCACCGGGGACACTACCGGAAAAACTGTTTTTT. Translation gives CASSSPGTLPEKLFF. The full variable domain, in which reference TRBV7-6 and TRBJ1-4 provide the parts outside the CDR3, is GAGVSQSPRYKVTKRGQDVALRCDPISGHVSLYWYRQALGQGPEFLTYFNYEAQQDKSGLPNDRFSAERPEGSISTLTIQRTEQRDSAMYRCASSSPGTLPEKLFFGSGTQLSVL.

The chain carries TRBV2 and TRBJ2-7; 12 bases match TRBD1. Germline trimming cut 5 bases from V and 4 bases from J; bases unmatched to any gene: 3. The length of the CDR3 is 14 residues. Germline V gives CDR1 SNHLY, CDR2 FYNNEI. The CDR3 DNA follows: TGTGCCAGCAGTCTGGGACAGGGGGCTTACGAGCAGTACTTC. It translates to CASSLGQGAYEQYF.

This clone was recorded a few times. CDR3 region: CASSEEETGGYEQYF. DNA of the CDR3: TGTGCCAGCAGTGAAGAGGAGACAGGGGGCTACGAGCAGTACTTC. The chain carries TRBV6-1 and TRBJ2-7; the match to TRBD1 covers 9 bases. V gave up 1 base and J gave up 3 bases; unmatched junction bases: 4. The CDR3 is 15 residues long. Per germline, CDR1 MNHNS and CDR2 SASEGT.

This clone came up a few times. The chain couples TRBV7-3 to TRBJ1-6, with 8 bases fitting TRBD1. The CDR3 runs 14 residues. J lost 10 bases, V lost 5 bases, and 7 bases had no gene match. In germline, CDR1 is SGHTA, CDR2 FQGTGA. This chain's CDR3 is CASSLGQGRSPLHF. In DNA form, the CDR3 reads TGTGCCAGCAGCCTCGGACAGGGTAGATCACCCCTCCACTTT.

V usage is TRBV5-4 and J usage is TRBJ2-5; tentative D call: TRBD2 (5 bases). The CDR3 consists of 15 residues. Deletions cut 4 bases from V and 2 bases from J, with 15 bases between. Germline V CDR1 and CDR2: SGHNT, YYREEE (reference sequence). The CDR3 sequence: CASSEDAWEQETQYF. CDR3 nucleotide sequence: TGTGCCAGCAGCGAGGACGCCTGGGAGCAAGAGACCCAGTACTTC.

This clone was observed a handful of times. The chain combines TRBV15 with TRBJ1-4; D may be TRBD1 (5 bases). V lost 0 bases and J 6 bases, leaving 5 bases between the germline ends. The CDR3 totals 13 residues. CDR1 and CDR2 from the germline V gene are LNHNV and YYDKDF (reference sequence). The CDR3 nucleotides read TGTGCCACCAGCAGAGACAGGGATGAAAAACTGTTTTTT. This gives the protein CATSRDRDEKLFF.